This T cell receptor (beta chain) stems from a study of Ad26.COV2.S vaccination and SARS-CoV-2 variants. Study information: The study gave Ad26.COV2.S intramuscularly, once or twice 56 days apart.

The study, taken as a whole, reports: Spike-specific responses of CD8+ and CD4+ T cells were reported to display substantial breadth after vaccination.

CDR1 and CDR2 (germline): SGHDT, YYEEEE. The CDR3 spans 19 residues. The germline V and J ends were trimmed by 5 bases and 0 bases, with 21 bases remaining between them. The treatment is: around 19 received Ad26.COV2.S at low or high dose, single or two shots; roughly 5 received placebo; per-sample allocation not given. The samples were gathered on day 63 after the first injection of vaccine or placebo. As for this clone: Its matching antigen is unknown.

Assay: immunoSEQ multiplex PCR; the TCRdb copy retains only in-frame clones and omits some. The sample holds roughly 680,000 clones, 70% to 90% seen once. The genes are TRBV5-6 and TRBJ2-6; no clear D gene. The input for sequencing was peripheral blood, taken in a trial of Ad26.COV2.S vaccine versus placebo. This receptor was identified in a person aged 18-60 years who received the Ad26.COV2.S COVID-19 vaccine or a placebo. The CDR3: CASSPLSGRLNSGANVLTF. The CDR3 bases are TGTGCCAGCAGTCCCCTCTCCGGGCGACTCAACTCTGGGGCCAACGTCCTGACTTTC.